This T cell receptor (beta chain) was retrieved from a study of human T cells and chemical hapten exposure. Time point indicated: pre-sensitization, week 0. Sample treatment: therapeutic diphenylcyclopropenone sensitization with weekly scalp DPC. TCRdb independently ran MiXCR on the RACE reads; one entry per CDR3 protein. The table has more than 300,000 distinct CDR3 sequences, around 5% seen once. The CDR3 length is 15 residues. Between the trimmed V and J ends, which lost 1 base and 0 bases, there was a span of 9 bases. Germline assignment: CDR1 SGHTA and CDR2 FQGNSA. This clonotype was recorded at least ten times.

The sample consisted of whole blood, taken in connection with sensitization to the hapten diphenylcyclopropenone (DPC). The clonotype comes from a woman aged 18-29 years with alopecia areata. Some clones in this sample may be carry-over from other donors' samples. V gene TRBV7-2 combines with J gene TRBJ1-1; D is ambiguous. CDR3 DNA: TGTGCCAGCAGCTTAGTAGCGGGAATGAACACTGAAGCTTTCTTT. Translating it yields CASSLVAGMNTEAFF.